This T cell receptor beta chain comes out of a study of T cells in localized non-small cell lung cancer. Profiled with immunoSEQ multiplex PCR; TCRdb holds only in-frame clones, not every one. The sample carries over 6,000 clones, approximately 93% recorded once. Looked up from germline, CDR1 is SGHRS and CDR2 is YFSETQ. CDR3 length: 14 amino acids. Trimming took off 4 bases at V and 0 bases at J, with 11 bases between the two ends. Study-level results: The tumor had only one region sequenced, so heterogeneity remains possible.

This clone was observed a few times. The antigen remains undetermined. The gene calls are TRBV5-1 and TRBJ2-7; weak D call: TRBD2 (5 bases). This clonotype was sampled from a woman between 35 and 70 years old with stage I lung adenocarcinoma. The material sequenced was peripheral blood, taken before any cancer treatment. This CDR3 reads CASSPDGNSYEQYF. In DNA form, the CDR3 reads TGCGCCAGCAGCCCGGACGGGAACTCCTACGAGCAGTACTTC. The full variable domain, with the rest looked up from reference TRBV5-1 and TRBJ2-7, is KAGVTQTPRYLIKTRGQQVTLSCSPISGHRSVSWYQQTPGQGLQFLFEYFSETQRNKGNFPGRFSGRQFSNSRSEMNVSTLELGDSALYLCASSPDGNSYEQYFGPGTRLTVT.